This TCR beta chain was observed in a study of chemoradiotherapy in HPV16-positive cancers. About this clone itself: Mismatch with germline at one junction end may stem from a read error.

Clones were sequenced by immunoSEQ multiplex PCR, and TCRdb holds only the in-frame ones, with some missing. Among 6,000 or so clones listed, around 90% were seen once. The CDR3 contains 14 residues. Per the germline V gene, CDR1 is MNHNS and CDR2 is SASEGT. The chain joins TRBV6-1 to TRBJ1-5; possible D gene TRBD1, 5 bases. The sequence was obtained from a human donor with HPV-associated anogenital cancer. Sample: blood, taken from a patient who underwent chemoradiotherapy. The CDR3 DNA reads as TGTGCCACCAGTGAGACAGCTATCAATCAGCCCCAGCATTTT. This sequence encodes CATSETAINQPQHF.